A selection of T cell receptor beta chains follows, all from one sample in a study of blood T cell repertoires in COVID-19. Clones were read by immunoSEQ multiplex PCR, and TCRdb kept only the in-frame ones, dropping some. The sample yields about 78,000 clones, about 90% seen once. The specimen sequenced was peripheral blood. These receptors were obtained from a woman aged 50 to 60 in a cohort sampled during active COVID-19. Each CDR3 is given with its conserved first and last residue. A D gene is named only where the DNA matches it firmly. Clone size, where shown, is once, few, many, or a class for clones that have expanded.

abundance,v_gene,d_gene,j_gene,CDR3aa,CDR3nt
NA,TRBV2,NA,TRBJ1-2,CASSPDTTNYGYTF,TGTGCCAGCAGTCCGGACACCACAAACTATGGCTACACCTTC
NA,TRBV7-6,TRBD2,TRBJ2-6,CASSSSGRISGANVLTF,TGTGCCAGCAGCTCCAGCGGGAGGATCTCTGGGGCCAACGTCCTGACTTTC
NA,TRBV2,NA,TRBJ2-7,CASIGRDRNYEQYF,TGTGCCAGCATCGGACGGGATCGCAACTACGAGCAGTACTTC
NA,TRBV5-1,TRBD1,TRBJ1-2,CASSSSGGTNYGYTF,TGCGCCAGCAGCTCATCAGGGGGCACCAACTATGGCTACACCTTC
NA,TRBV6-6,NA,TRBJ1-6,CASSPQGVGSPLHF,TGTGCCAGCAGTCCACAGGGAGTAGGTTCACCCCTCCACTTT
NA,TRBV28,NA,TRBJ2-7,CASSLGTGGGSYEQYF,TGTGCCAGCAGTTTGGGTACAGGAGGAGGGTCCTACGAGCAGTACTTC
NA,TRBV30,NA,TRBJ2-1,CAWSRLALNEQFF,TGTGCCTGGAGTAGGCTAGCATTGAATGAGCAGTTCTTC
NA,TRBV19,NA,TRBJ1-4,CASSIWPRGVSEKLFF,TGTGCCAGTAGTATCTGGCCCCGGGGGGTCAGTGAAAAACTGTTTTTT
NA,TRBV6-6,NA,TRBJ2-7,CASTTGQIPLGVEQYF,TGTGCCAGCACCACAGGGCAGATTCCCTTAGGGGTCGAGCAGTACTTC
NA,TRBV4-2,TRBD2,TRBJ2-1,CASSQGRTSGRNEQFF,TGTGCCAGCAGCCAAGGTAGGACTAGCGGGAGGAATGAGCAGTTCTTC
NA,TRBV7-9,NA,TRBJ2-2,CASSPPGTDTGELFF,TGTGCCAGCAGCCCTCCCGGGACTGATACCGGGGAGCTGTTTTTT
NA,TRBV2,NA,TRBJ1-1,CASSPPTGMNTEAFF,TGTGCCAGCAGTCCCCCCACAGGGATGAACACTGAAGCTTTCTTT
NA,TRBV6-2/TRBV6-3,TRBD1,TRBJ1-5,CASSFSDRGNQPQHF,TGTGCCAGCAGTTTCTCCGACAGGGGGAATCAGCCCCAGCATTTT
NA,TRBV7-2,TRBD1,TRBJ1-4,CASSLGLLQGNEKLFF,TGTGCCAGCAGCTTAGGGTTACTACAGGGGAATGAAAAACTGTTTTTT
NA,TRBV18,NA,TRBJ2-5,CASSPVGLQETQYF,TGTGCCAGCTCACCGGTCGGACTTCAAGAGACCCAGTACTTC
NA,TRBV15,NA,TRBJ2-7,CATSGRVAGEQYF,TGTGCCACCAGCGGCCGGGTGGCCGGCGAGCAGTACTTC
NA,TRBV6-5,NA,TRBJ2-7,CATGPLTGEYF,TGTGCCACCGGCCCCCTAACGGGGGAGTACTTC
NA,TRBV3-1/TRBV3-2,NA,TRBJ1-3,CASSPTGNTIYF,TGTGCCAGCAGCCCAACTGGAAACACCATATATTTT
NA,TRBV13,TRBD1,TRBJ2-7,CASSSAGTGFNEQYF,TGTGCCAGCAGCTCTGCCGGGACAGGGTTCAACGAGCAGTACTTC
NA,TRBV12-3/TRBV12-4,TRBD1,TRBJ1-2,CASSLTGGPGYTF,TGTGCCAGCAGTTTAACAGGGGGTCCAGGCTACACCTTC
NA,TRBV7-2,NA,TRBJ2-4,CASSLADGGNIQYF,TGTGCCAGCAGCTTAGCGGACGGGGGAAACATTCAGTACTTC
NA,TRBV10-2,TRBD1,TRBJ1-1,CASSDGTGVAEAFF,TGCGCCAGCAGTGATGGGACAGGGGTCGCTGAAGCTTTCTTT
NA,TRBV28,NA,TRBJ2-7,CASSLAGRGEQYF,TGTGCCAGCAGTTTAGCGGGGCGAGGCGAGCAGTACTTC
NA,TRBV21-1,NA,TRBJ2-7,CASSKGLLVFYEQYF,TGTGCCAGCAGCAAAGGGCTCCTAGTCTTCTACGAGCAGTACTTC
once,TRBV30,NA,TRBJ1-2,CACQVRVNYGYTF,TGTGCCTGCCAGGTTCGAGTGAACTATGGCTACACCTTC
NA,TRBV9,NA,TRBJ2-3,CASSVGSGLSTDTQYF,TGTGCCAGCAGCGTAGGAAGCGGGCTTAGCACAGATACGCAGTATTTT
NA,TRBV28,TRBD2,TRBJ2-1,CASSVSGRGDNEQFF,TGTGCCAGCAGTGTTAGCGGGAGAGGCGACAATGAGCAGTTCTTC
NA,TRBV2,NA,TRBJ1-1,CASRGGTPEAFF,TGTGCCAGCAGGGGGGGGACTCCTGAAGCTTTCTTT
NA,TRBV6-5,TRBD2,TRBJ2-1,CASSYTSASYNEQFF,TGTGCCAGCAGTTACACTAGCGCTTCCTACAATGAGCAGTTCTTC
NA,TRBV19,NA,TRBJ1-5,CASSITPDSKRMPQHF,TGTGCCAGTAGTATTACCCCGGACAGCAAAAGGATGCCCCAGCATTTT
NA,TRBV5-1,NA,TRBJ1-1,CASRFTQGTEAFF,TGCGCCAGCAGATTCACTCAGGGCACTGAAGCTTTCTTT
NA,TRBV18,TRBD2,TRBJ2-7,CASSLSIGTSGIGSYEQYF,TGTGCCAGCTCACTAAGCATAGGGACTAGCGGGATTGGGTCCTACGAGCAGTACTTC
once,TRBV5-8,NA,TRBJ2-5,CASSLGQRAKETQYF,TGTGCCAGCAGCTTGGGACAGCGGGCGAAAGAGACCCAGTACTTC
NA,TRBV3-1/TRBV3-2,NA,TRBJ2-7,CASRGLRAWEQYF,TGTGCCAGCCGGGGACTCAGGGCCTGGGAGCAGTACTTC
NA,TRBV7-2,NA,TRBJ2-3,CASSPGLRTDTQYF,TGTGCCAGCAGCCCCGGACTACGCACAGATACGCAGTATTTT
NA,TRBV2,NA,TRBJ1-2,CASRIQGVDYGYTF,TGTGCCAGCAGGATACAAGGGGTCGACTATGGCTACACCTTC
few,TRBV28,NA,TRBJ1-5,CASSLTPGSQHF,TGTGCCAGCAGTCTTACTCCCGGGTCCCAGCATTTT
NA,TRBV28,TRBD2,TRBJ2-7,CASSTRGGASYEQYF,TGTGCCAGCAGTACTCGGGGGGGAGCTTCCTACGAGCAGTACTTC
NA,TRBV28,TRBD1,TRBJ1-6,CASSASGQGAVSPLHF,TGTGCCAGCAGCGCATCCGGACAGGGGGCAGTTTCACCCCTCCACTTT
NA,TRBV7-9,NA,TRBJ2-3,CASSLGHSEADTQYF,TGTGCCAGCAGCTTAGGTCATAGCGAGGCAGATACGCAGTATTTT
NA,TRBV6-2/TRBV6-3,TRBD1,TRBJ1-5,CASSFDRGNQPQHF,TGTGCCAGCAGTTTCGACAGGGGCAATCAGCCCCAGCATTTT
NA,TRBV7-9,NA,TRBJ2-3,CASMLRGHETDTQYF,TGTGCCAGCATGCTGCGGGGGCACGAGACAGATACGCAGTATTTT
once,TRBV30,NA,TRBJ1-1,CAWSASGDLRTEAFF,TGTGCCTGGAGTGCCTCAGGGGATTTGCGAACTGAAGCTTTCTTT
NA,TRBV5-4,TRBD2,TRBJ2-2,CASSLRILGLAGGGELFF,TGTGCCAGCAGCTTGCGTATCCTGGGACTAGCGGGAGGCGGGGAGCTGTTTTTT
NA,TRBV27,TRBD1,TRBJ1-4,CASSSSGTGEKLFF,TGTGCCAGCAGTTCATCGGGGACAGGGGAAAAACTGTTTTTT
NA,TRBV3-1/TRBV3-2,NA,TRBJ2-3,CASSQSLLGATDTQYF,TGTGCCAGCAGCCAGTCTCTTCTTGGGGCCACAGATACGCAGTATTTT
NA,TRBV6-1,TRBD2,TRBJ2-7,CASSEKGGRYEQYF,TGTGCCAGCAGTGAAAAGGGCGGGAGATACGAGCAGTACTTC
NA,TRBV27,NA,TRBJ1-2,CASSLSRGGLYGYTF,TGTGCCAGCAGTTTATCAAGGGGCGGCCTATATGGCTACACCTTC
NA,TRBV11-2,TRBD2,TRBJ2-7,CASRPGREDFYEQYF,TGTGCCAGCAGACCAGGGAGGGAGGATTTCTACGAGCAGTACTTC
NA,TRBV5-5,TRBD1,TRBJ1-1,CASRKGQGKTEAFF,TGTGCCAGCAGGAAAGGACAGGGTAAGACTGAAGCTTTCTTT
NA,TRBV18,NA,TRBJ1-3,CASSPEGWDTIYF,TGTGCCAGCTCACCAGAGGGTTGGGACACCATATATTTT
NA,TRBV19,NA,TRBJ1-2,CASSPPGGAGGYTF,TGTGCCAGTAGTCCTCCAGGAGGGGCCGGGGGCTACACCTTC
few,TRBV3-1/TRBV3-2,TRBD1,TRBJ1-1,CASSQKADREAFF,TGTGCCAGCAGCCAAAAGGCGGACAGGGAAGCTTTCTTT